This TCR beta chain was sequenced for a study of CD8 T cells in Susac syndrome. Whole-study findings and limits: TCR sequencing and HLA analysis covered a relatively small number of individuals.

cDNA came from roughly 0.53 to 1 ug RNA primed by random hexamers. Multiplex immunoSEQ PCR targeted 54 Vbeta and 13 Jbeta TCR beta segments. One entry per CDR3 protein, called by TCRdb with MiXCR from the immunoSEQ multiplex PCR reads. Counted here are around 69,000 distinct CDR3 sequences, nearly 96% occurring once; the ten biggest clones make up 0.11%. Worth noting for this clonotype: What it binds is unknown.

The CDR3 contains 13 residues. Per germline, CDR1 SGHRS and CDR2 YFSETQ. The V gene lost 4 bases and the J gene lost 10 bases, with 17 bases spanning the gap. Negative isolation was used for CD8+ and CD4+ T cells and FACS enrichment for TEMRA cells. The sample consisted of CD4+ T cells from PBMCs. This TCR was sampled from a human donor with multiple sclerosis. J is TRBJ1-2 and V is TRBV5-1; weak D call: TRBD1 (5 bases). CDR3 region: CASSLGTVRDYTF. The CDR3 DNA is TGCGCCAGCAGCCTCGGGACCGTTCGAGACTACACCTTC.